Sequencing of this TCR beta chain was carried out in a study of T-cell memory formation after mild COVID-19. Turning to the study itself: TCR clusters mostly belonged to single donors.

V was pared by 8 bases and J by 3 bases, with 8 bases between. There are 11 residues in the CDR3. From germline, CDR1 is MNHNY and CDR2 SVGAGI (reference sequence). The study, taken as a whole, reports: CD4+ contracting clones were mainly CM and EM; CD8+ ones, EMRA.

Constant-segment primers served in 5'RACE that generated TCR alpha and TCR beta cDNA libraries bearing sample barcodes and UMIs. Using its own MiXCR run on the 5' RACE reads, TCRdb lists one record per CDR3 protein. The sample carries approximately 200,000 distinct CDR3 sequences, under 20% recorded once. This clonotype was counted between two and nine times. What it recognizes is unknown. The receptor was isolated from an adult woman who had mild COVID-19 (a few samples of this study predate the infection). Cell type and time point are not known. The chain couples TRBV6-6 to TRBJ2-7; D call uncertain. Sequencing was carried out using PBMCs or a T cell subset sorted from them (not recorded which). For the CDR3, the DNA is TGTGCCAGCGCAAGAGTCTACGAGCAGTACTTC. This sequence encodes CASARVYEQYF.